The 20 T cell receptor beta chains below all came from one sample that was sequenced in a study of blood T cell repertoires in COVID-19. Assay: immunoSEQ multiplex PCR; the TCRdb copy retains only in-frame clones and omits some. This sample has 200,000 or so clones; 80% to 90% occur once, and the top ten carry 9% to 15%. The sample consisted of peripheral blood. The receptor source for this set is a woman aged 80 or older with COVID-19, enrolled during active disease.

This chain joins TRBV27 and TRBJ2-1; 9 nucleotides line up with TRBD1. V dropped 6 bases and J dropped 9; count of bases not matched to a gene: 12. Germline V gene lookup returns CDR1 MNHEY and CDR2 SMNVEV (reference sequence). This CDR3 comprises 15 residues. The CDR3 sequence: CASRPYSQGAREQFF. The CDR3 nucleotides are TGTGCCAGCAGACCTTACTCACAGGGGGCTCGTGAGCAGTTCTTC.

The chain uses TRBV19 and TRBJ1-2; D is perhaps TRBD1 (5 bases). Trimming removed 3 bases from V and 6 bases from J, with 20 bases in between. The germline V gene encodes CDR1 LNHDA and CDR2 SQIVND (reference sequence). The CDR3 extends over 16 amino acids. The CDR3 sequence: CASSMLSGGFGDGYTF. CDR3 coding DNA: TGTGCCAGTAGTATGCTGTCGGGGGGATTCGGCGATGGCTACACCTTC.

The chain combines TRBV5-4 with TRBJ2-3; no clear D. Germline V gene data show CDR1 as SGHNT and CDR2 as YYREEE (reference sequence). This CDR3 has 14 amino acids. Trimming pared 4 bases from V and 6 bases from J, leaving 15 bases between. CDR3: CASSLPPTKDTQYF. CDR3 DNA sequence: TGTGCCAGCAGCCTGCCCCCAACTAAGGATACGCAGTATTTT.

The chain is built from TRBV19 and TRBJ1-5; 10 nucleotides agree with TRBD1. The CDR3 loop spans 15 amino acids. The germline CDR1 and CDR2 sequences are LNHDA and SQIVND (reference sequence). The trim removed 4 bases at V and 7 bases at J, leaving 7 bases unmatched. The CDR3 nucleotides read TGTGCCAGTAGTAGGGACAGGGGAAGGGGGCAGCCCCAGCATTTT. Translating gives CASSRDRGRGQPQHF.

The chain is built from TRBV11-3 and TRBJ2-4, with D tentatively TRBD1 (6 bases). V was trimmed by 0 bases and J by 2 bases, leaving 17 bases between them. CDR1 is SGHNT, CDR2 YENEEA, per germline. There are 18 residues in the CDR3. The CDR3 is CASSLDEVNRVSKNIQYF. As DNA, the CDR3 is TGTGCCAGCAGCTTAGATGAGGTGAACAGGGTTTCCAAAAACATTCAGTACTTC.

This clone has only a few counts. J is TRBJ2-1 and V is TRBV4-2, with 15 nucleotides matching TRBD2. The CDR3 extends over 17 amino acids. V was pared by 4 bases and J by 7 bases, with 8 bases of the junction left unmatched. Germline V gene lookup returns CDR1 LGHNA and CDR2 YNFKEQ. CDR3 in amino acids: CASSPWTSGGAWNEQFF. The CDR3 DNA sequence: TGTGCCAGCAGCCCCTGGACTAGCGGGGGGGCATGGAATGAGCAGTTCTTC.

The rearrangement joins TRBV29-1 to TRBJ1-1; maybe TRBD1 (5 bases). The V end lost 6 bases, the J end lost 6 bases, and 17 bases lay between the germline ends. The CDR3 sequence is 13 residues long. Germline assignment: CDR1 SQVTM and CDR2 ANQGSEA. CDR3 loop: CSVGGALSAEAFF. The CDR3 DNA follows: TGCAGCGTGGGCGGGGCTTTATCCGCTGAAGCTTTCTTT.

This clone was observed a single time. V is TRBV5-4 and J is TRBJ1-6, with TRBD1 identical over 8 bases. V shed 3 bases, J shed 9 bases, and the junction held 5 bases outside the gene matches. The germline V gene encodes CDR1 SGHNT and CDR2 YYREEE (reference sequence). The length of the CDR3 is 14 residues. The CDR3 is CASSWTGTTSPLHF. The CDR3 DNA is TGTGCCAGCAGCTGGACAGGGACGACTTCACCCCTCCACTTT.

The rearrangement joins TRBV24-1 to TRBJ2-2; 9 nucleotides line up with TRBD1. Germline V gene data show CDR1 as KGHDR and CDR2 as SFDVKD. The CDR3 length is 16 residues. The trim removed 5 bases at V and 6 bases at J, leaving 9 bases unmatched. This CDR3 is CATSARDRVGPGELFF. The CDR3 DNA is TGTGCCACCAGTGCTCGGGACAGGGTCGGTCCCGGGGAGCTGTTTTTT.

The chain combines TRBV7-9 with TRBJ2-5; possibly TRBD2 for D (5 bases). Trimming left V 5 bases short and J 4 bases short, with 17 bases between. Germline CDR1 SEHNR, CDR2 FQNEAQ (reference sequence). The CDR3 is 15 amino acids. The CDR3 loop is CASSTDGSGGETQYF. CDR3 nucleotide sequence: TGTGCCAGCAGCACAGACGGTAGTGGAGGAGAGACCCAGTACTTC.

DNA of the CDR3: TGTGCCAGCAGTCCCAAGACGGGGGGCTATGGCTACACCTTC. As protein: CASSPKTGGYGYTF. This chain uses TRBV6-5 with TRBJ1-2; possible D gene TRBD1, 5 bases. Trimming took off 5 bases at V and 4 bases at J, with 14 bases between the two ends. This CDR3 region has 14 residues. The V gene's germline CDR1 is MNHEY and CDR2 SVGAGI.

V usage is TRBV5-1 and J usage is TRBJ1-4; 9 positions match TRBD1. CDR3 length: 17 residues. The germline V gene encodes CDR1 SGHRS and CDR2 YFSETQ. Losses at the gene ends were 4 bases for V and 0 bases for J; bases not matched to a gene: 7. The CDR3 DNA reads TGCGCCAGCAGCCCTGGACAGGGGATTCCAACTAATGAAAAACTGTTTTTT. Translated, it gives CASSPGQGIPTNEKLFF.

V gene TRBV7-2 combines with J gene TRBJ1-6; D is possibly TRBD1 (6 bases). V lost 5 bases to trimming and J lost 0 bases, with 11 bases between them. Looked up from germline, CDR1 is SGHTA and CDR2 is FQGNSA. The length of the CDR3 is 16 residues. Here the CDR3 reads CASSTARGSYNSPLHF. The CDR3 DNA sequence: TGTGCCAGCAGCACGGCCAGGGGCTCCTATAATTCACCCCTCCACTTT.

The chain is built from TRBV18 and TRBJ1-2; TRBD1 is a possible D gene (6 bases). Germline V gene sequence: CDR1 KGHSH, CDR2 LQKENI. The CDR3 loop spans 16 amino acids. Trimming stripped 1 base from V and 0 bases from J, with 12 bases between. The chain's CDR3 is CASSPLNREPNYGYTF. CDR3 sequence (DNA): TGTGCCAGCTCACCACTAAACAGGGAACCTAACTATGGCTACACCTTC.

The CDR3 sequence: CASRTGQTSYEQYF. The DNA for the CDR3 is TGTGCCAGCAGAACGGGACAGACCTCCTACGAGCAGTACTTC. The chain has TRBV6-1 and TRBJ2-7; 7 bases fit TRBD1. The germline CDR1 and CDR2 sequences are MNHNS and SASEGT. The CDR3 runs to 14 residues. V gave up 6 bases and J gave up 0 bases; unmatched junction bases: 5.

The gene calls are TRBV5-4 and TRBJ2-2, with 9 bases matching TRBD2. Per germline, CDR1 SGHNT and CDR2 YYREEE (reference sequence). The CDR3 extends over 14 amino acids. V shed 4 bases and J 4 bases; nucleotides not matched to a gene: 2. This CDR3 is CASSPGLATGELFF. The CDR3 DNA follows: TGTGCCAGCAGCCCGGGACTAGCCACCGGGGAGCTGTTTTTT.

The CDR3 loop reads CASSSQGAWVTGELFF. CDR3 nucleotide sequence: TGTGCCAGCAGTTCACAGGGGGCATGGGTCACCGGGGAGCTGTTTTTT. The gene calls are TRBV11-3 and TRBJ2-2; 9 bases map to TRBD1. Losses at the gene ends were 6 bases for V and 4 bases for J; bases not matched to a gene: 9. The CDR3 length is 16 residues. Germline CDR1 is SGHNT and CDR2 is YENEEA.

The gene calls are TRBV29-1 and TRBJ1-2; 8 bases match TRBD1. CDR1 SQVTM and CDR2 ANQGSEA come from the germline V gene. The CDR3 sequence is 12 residues long. V was pared by 4 bases and J by 3 bases, with 1 base of the junction left unmatched. CDR3 sequence (DNA): TGCAGCGTTGGGGGACAGGACTATGGCTACACCTTC. This sequence encodes CSVGGQDYGYTF.

V and J are TRBV7-2 and TRBJ2-5, with 9 bases lining up with TRBD1. CDR1 is SGHTA, CDR2 FQGNSA, per germline. The CDR3 spans 14 residues. V gave up 3 bases and J gave up 5 bases; unmatched junction bases: 4. CDR3 nucleotide sequence: TGTGCCAGCAGCTTCAACAGGGGGCGCGAGACCCAGTACTTC. It is translated as CASSFNRGRETQYF.

The CDR3 DNA sequence: TGTGCCAGCAGTGAAATACCGGGAGTTAGCACAGATACGCAGTATTTT. Its translation: CASSEIPGVSTDTQYF. The chain is built from TRBV6-1 and TRBJ2-3, with D maybe TRBD2 (6 bases). There are 16 residues in the CDR3. CDR1 and CDR2 from the germline V gene are MNHNS and SASEGT. Trimming removed 2 bases from V and 0 bases from J, with 12 bases in between.